The next 25 T cell receptor beta chains were all read from a single sample in a study of blood T cell repertoires in COVID-19. The assay was immunoSEQ multiplex PCR, and TCRdb's table has in-frame clones only and misses some. The profile shows about 320,000 clones, more than 90% of them singletons. The specimen was PBMCs or T cells enriched from blood (not recorded which). Every receptor here comes from a man aged 55 to 69 who had recovered from COVID-19.

The chain recombines TRBV5-6 with TRBJ1-4; D unresolved. V was shortened by 4 bases and J by 2 bases, with 12 bases between the two germline ends. The CDR3 is made up of 15 amino acids. The germline V gene has CDR1 SGHDT and CDR2 YYEEEE. The CDR3 protein is CASSLDGGTNEKLFF. As DNA, the CDR3 is TGTGCCAGCAGCCTGGATGGAGGCACTAATGAAAAACTGTTTTTT.

The V call is TRBV21-1, the J call TRBJ1-6. TRBV21-1 is an annotated pseudogene. The CDR3 totals 15 residues. In nucleotides, the CDR3 is TGTGCCAGCAGGACAAGCGGGCGACCCAATTCACCCCTCCACTTT. Amino acid sequence: CASRTSGRPNSPLHF.

J is TRBJ1-1 and V is TRBV5-1, with 7 bases aligning to TRBD1. Germline assignment: CDR1 SGHRS and CDR2 YFSETQ. CDR3 length: 13 residues. The ends lost 2 bases at V and 5 bases at J; junction bases unmatched: 3. The CDR3 reads CASSFSGGTEAFF. CDR3 nucleotides: TGCGCCAGCAGCTTTTCAGGGGGGACTGAAGCTTTCTTT.

The chain recombines TRBV30 with TRBJ2-4; 9 bases are shared with TRBD2. Per germline, CDR1 GTSNPN and CDR2 SVGIG (reference sequence). V shed 5 bases and J 3 bases; nucleotides not matched to a gene: 17. There are 18 residues in the CDR3. The CDR3 bases are TGTGCCTGGGATACAGGGATTGCTAGCGGGACAAACAAAAACATTCAGTACTTC. As protein: CAWDTGIASGTNKNIQYF.

This chain joins TRBV12-3 or TRBV12-4 and TRBJ2-5; no clear D. V lost 5 bases and J 9 bases, leaving 10 bases between the germline ends. This CDR3 is built from 11 residues. CDR3 residues: CASSRLAAQYF. In DNA, the CDR3 is TGTGCCAGCAGTCGTCTCGCGGCCCAGTACTTC.

V usage is TRBV23-1 and J usage is TRBJ1-5; 8 nucleotides match TRBD1. TRBV23-1 is annotated as an ORF whose role is uncertain. The CDR3 spans 18 residues. The ends lost 0 bases at V and 0 bases at J; junction bases unmatched: 7. The CDR3 DNA reads as TGCGCCAGCAGTCAATCTTGTAGCAGGGGGCGTAGCAATCAGCCCCAGCATTTT. It translates to CASSQSCSRGRSNQPQHF.

The chain couples TRBV4-1 to TRBJ1-5, with 8 bases matching TRBD1. CDR1 and CDR2 from the germline V gene are MGHRA and YSYEKL. Trimming took 2 bases from V and 7 from J; bases not matched to a gene: 16. There are 18 residues in the CDR3. As DNA, the CDR3 is TGCGCCAGCAGCCAAACGCTGGACAGGGAAGTAGTACGCCAGCCCCAGCATTTT. Its translation: CASSQTLDREVVRQPQHF.

The rearrangement links TRBV4-1 to TRBJ1-2, with D possibly TRBD1 on 6 matching bases. Looked up from germline, CDR1 is MGHRA and CDR2 is YSYEKL. Trimming shortened V by 1 base and J by 1 base, and 13 bases separated the two germline ends. The CDR3 is 16 residues long. The CDR3 is CASSQVVGRGNYGYTF. In nucleotides, the CDR3 is TGCGCCAGCAGCCAAGTGGTCGGCAGGGGTAACTATGGCTACACCTTC.

This chain uses TRBV14 with TRBJ1-5; D unclear. The CDR3 length is 17 residues. Trimming took 4 bases from V and 4 from J, leaving 20 bases between them. Germline CDR1 is SGHDN and CDR2 is FVKESK. The chain's CDR3 is CASSLLGVGETNQPQHF. The DNA of the CDR3 is TGTGCCAGCAGCCTCCTAGGCGTAGGAGAAACAAATCAGCCCCAGCATTTT.

The chain employs TRBV5-1 and TRBJ1-6, with 9 positions matching TRBD1. This CDR3 is built from 14 residues. With 4 bases clipped from V and 10 bases from J, the junction kept 6 bases outside the gene matches. The V gene's germline CDR1 is SGHRS and CDR2 YFSETQ. The CDR3 loop reads CASSQTGGQSPLHF. The CDR3 nucleotides read TGCGCCAGCAGCCAGACAGGGGGACAGTCACCCCTCCACTTT.

This clone was picked up a small number of times. The chain recombines TRBV4-3 with TRBJ1-6; D call uncertain. From germline, CDR1 is LGHNA and CDR2 YSLEER. The CDR3 has 15 amino acids. Trimming left V 1 base short and J 6 bases short, with 10 bases between. The CDR3 DNA reads as TGCGCCAGCAGCCAAGGGTCACACATTAATTCACCCCTCCACTTT. Translating gives CASSQGSHINSPLHF.

The CDR3 region is CASSPVSSYNEQFF. In DNA, the CDR3 is TGTGCCAGCTCACCAGTGAGCTCCTACAATGAGCAGTTCTTC. The chain combines TRBV18 with TRBJ2-1, with D unresolved. Germline CDR1 and CDR2: KGHSH and LQKENI. CDR3 length: 14 residues. V dropped 2 bases and J dropped 0 bases, with 5 bases sitting between them.

The gene calls are TRBV5-1 and TRBJ1-2; no reliable D call. The germline V and J ends were trimmed by 5 bases and 6 bases, with 17 bases remaining between them. The length of the CDR3 is 14 residues. Looked up from germline, CDR1 is SGHRS and CDR2 is YFSETQ. The CDR3, as DNA: TGCGCCAGCAGACAGTCTTCATTAGAGCATGGCTACACCTTC. This codes for CASRQSSLEHGYTF.

This chain uses TRBV27 with TRBJ2-7; 14 nucleotides line up with TRBD2. From germline, CDR1 is MNHEY and CDR2 SMNVEV (reference sequence). The trim removed 4 bases at V and 2 bases at J, leaving 16 bases unmatched. This CDR3 has 20 amino acids. CDR3: CASSYIRLAGGGRPTYEQYF. The CDR3 DNA reads TGTGCCAGCAGTTACATCCGACTAGCGGGAGGGGGAAGACCTACCTACGAGCAGTACTTC.

The chain couples TRBV15 to TRBJ1-3, with D uncertain. V was trimmed by 1 base and J by 4 bases, leaving 11 bases between them. Germline CDR1 LNHNV, CDR2 YYDKDF (reference sequence). This CDR3 comprises 15 residues. The chain's CDR3 is CATSRGPVSGNTIYF. CDR3 nucleotide sequence: TGTGCCACCAGCAGAGGTCCGGTTTCAGGAAACACCATATATTTT.

This rearrangement joins TRBV24-1 to TRBJ2-7, with 8 positions matching TRBD2. V shed 1 base, J shed 7 bases, and the junction held 11 bases outside the gene matches. CDR1 and CDR2 from the germline V gene are KGHDR and SFDVKD. This CDR3 is built from 16 residues. CDR3 in amino acids: CATSDFARDGGEEQYF. The CDR3 DNA reads as TGTGCCACCAGTGATTTCGCCCGGGACGGGGGGGAAGAGCAGTACTTC.

The chain links TRBV6-6 to TRBJ1-1, with a possible D match to TRBD1 (6 bases). The CDR3 length is 14 residues. V gave up 4 bases and J gave up 1 base, with 10 bases separating them. The germline V gene has CDR1 MNHNY and CDR2 SVGAGI (reference sequence). The CDR3 loop reads CASSFNRANTEAFF. The CDR3 nucleotides are TGTGCCAGCAGTTTTAACAGGGCGAACACTGAAGCTTTCTTT.

The gene calls are TRBV7-6 and TRBJ1-6, with TRBD1 identical over 7 bases. Per germline, CDR1 SGHVS and CDR2 FNYEAQ. The CDR3 runs 15 residues. The V segment lost 0 bases and the J segment 7 bases; nucleotides outside the gene matches: 3. The CDR3: CASSLAGDRNSPLHF. The CDR3 bases are TGTGCCAGCAGCTTAGCGGGGGACAGAAATTCACCCCTCCACTTT.

This clone was recorded only once. The CDR3 DNA reads as TGTGCCAGCAGTTATCCACGACAGGGTTTTAATCAGCCCCAGCATTTT. Translation gives CASSYPRQGFNQPQHF. The chain combines TRBV6-2 or TRBV6-3 with TRBJ1-5, with 7 nucleotides matching TRBD1. The CDR3 is 16 amino acids. Germline CDR1 is MNHEY and CDR2 is SVGEGT. Trimming cost V 3 bases and J 4 bases; bases outside gene matches: 9.

The chain joins TRBV5-5 to TRBJ1-1; maybe TRBD1 (5 bases). Germline lookup yields CDR1 SGHKS and CDR2 YYEKEE (reference sequence). V lost 0 bases and J lost 1, with 10 bases in between. This CDR3 spans 15 amino acids. CDR3 nucleotide sequence: TGTGCCAGCAGCTTGGCCGGGGGGACGAACACTGAAGCTTTCTTT. This gives the protein CASSLAGGTNTEAFF.

The V call is TRBV14, the J call TRBJ2-7; 8 positions agree with TRBD2. J lost 0 bases, V lost 0 bases, and 10 bases had no gene match. CDR3 length: 18 residues. The V gene's germline CDR1 is SGHDN and CDR2 FVKESK. CDR3 nucleotides: TGTGCCAGCAGCCAAGACCTCGATCTAGCGGGTTACTCCTACGAGCAGTACTTC. It is translated as CASSQDLDLAGYSYEQYF.

The rearrangement uses TRBV15 and TRBJ1-2; possible D gene TRBD1, 6 bases. Between the trimmed V and J ends, which lost 4 bases and 4 bases, there was a span of 10 bases. In germline, CDR1 is LNHNV, CDR2 YYDKDF (reference sequence). The CDR3 is 13 amino acids. As DNA, the CDR3 is TGTGCCACCAGCAATGGGGGCGGCTATGGCTACACCTTC. The encoded protein is CATSNGGGYGYTF.

Comment on this clone: The germline gene is not matched at one end of the junction; a read error may be the cause. V and J are TRBV7-7 and TRBJ2-5, with TRBD1 matching over 7 bases. This CDR3 spans 15 amino acids. Per germline, CDR1 SSHAT and CDR2 FNYEAQ (reference sequence). The chain's CDR3 is CASSPGTAWSETQYF. CDR3 in DNA: TGTGCTAGCAGCCCCGGGACAGCCTGGTCAGAGACCCAGTACTTC.

This rearrangement joins TRBV29-1 to TRBJ2-2; the D gene is possibly TRBD2 (6 bases). This CDR3 contains 14 residues. V lost 6 bases and J 7 bases, leaving 18 bases between the germline ends. CDR1 and CDR2 (germline): SQVTM, ANQGSEA. CDR3 sequence: CSVRGVGVNGELFF. The CDR3 coding sequence is TGCAGCGTGCGGGGTGTCGGTGTGAACGGGGAGCTGTTTTTT.

This clone was detected a few times. The V and J genes are TRBV18 and TRBJ2-7, with D possibly TRBD1 on 5 matching bases. The V and J ends lost 5 bases and 5 bases respectively, with 13 bases between them. This CDR3 contains 13 residues. Germline V gene data show CDR1 as KGHSH and CDR2 as LQKENI. CDR3 sequence reads: CASSVSGFDEQYF. CDR3 DNA: TGTGCCAGCTCAGTCTCAGGGTTCGACGAGCAGTACTTC.